This T cell receptor (beta chain) stems from a study of OX40 agonist ivuxolimab in advanced cancers. Study background: The dose-escalation cohort was approximately 81% male, with a mean age of about 60 years, ranging roughly 23 to 90. Study results and caveats: There were, on average, more expanded clones in CD8+ T cells than in CD4+. Some patients without response likewise showed low normalized clonal expansion.

Per the germline V gene, CDR1 is SGHRS and CDR2 is YFSETQ. The CDR3 extends over 14 amino acids. Systemic immunosuppression or autoimmune disease history was grounds to exclude patients. On this clone: Its antigen is unidentified.

Measured with immunoSEQ multiplex PCR; TCRdb has only the in-frame clones, and not every one. The table lists tens of thousands of clones, roughly 80% of them singletons. The specimen comprised CD4+ or CD8+ T cells sorted from blood, sampled in a trial of the OX40 agonist ivuxolimab. This rearrangement joins TRBV5-1 to TRBJ2-5; possibly TRBD1 for D (6 bases). Gene TRBJ2-7 matches the end of the DNA better, so the J call may be wrong. This receptor was identified in an adult with an advanced solid tumor such as melanoma, head and neck, liver or kidney cancer. The DNA for the CDR3 is TGCGCCAGCAGCTTGGTAGGACAGTCCTACGAGCAGTACTTC. Protein product: CASSLVGQSYEQYF.